The clone carrying this T cell receptor (beta chain) was seen a handful of times. The data are from a study of blood T cells in healthy people across ages. Using a J-beta primer mix together with a sample-barcoded 5' primer, a second PCR was run for roughly 7 to 11 cycles. TCRdb passed the 5' RACE reads through MiXCR, listing each CDR3 protein once. In the table there are 1.5 million to 2 million distinct CDR3 sequences, about 28% of which are singletons. The CDR3 spans 14 residues. Trimming took 3 bases from V and 5 from J, leaving 13 bases between them. Total RNA, at least 5.5 micrograms per sample, came from PBMCs.

This chain joins TRBV12-3 or TRBV12-4 and TRBJ2-5; D gene uncertain. Specimen: blood. This clonotype originated in a woman aged 25 to 39 in good health. The CDR3 loop reads CASSFGWLGETQYF. The CDR3 DNA follows: TGTGCCAGCAGTTTCGGCTGGTTAGGGGAGACCCAGTACTTC.